The following is a T cell receptor (beta chain) sequence with its context. Antigen unknown. These data belong to a study of vaccination and CD4 T cells after COVID-19. The treatment here: 10-day PBMC culture with coronavirus spike peptide pools or control peptides (ViraFEST assay). Once obtained from cultured CD4+ T cells, the DNA was sequenced using the Oncomine TCR Beta short-read assay. TCRdb called the PCR reads again in MiXCR, with one record for every CDR3 protein. The sample contains around 3,700 distinct CDR3 sequences, 20% to 25% of which appear only once. The CDR3 contains 14 residues. Germline CDR1 and CDR2: DFQATT and SNEGSKA (reference sequence). The J segment lost 1 base and the V segment lost 5 bases, leaving 6 bases of the junction unmatched.

The chain carries TRBV20-1 and TRBJ2-5, with 8 nucleotides matching TRBD2. The sample consisted of CD4+ T cells from blood, cultured in vitro. The clonotype was recovered from a human donor who had recovered from COVID-19. CDR3 in amino acids: CSADSGTSQETQYF. The CDR3 DNA reads TGCAGTGCTGATAGCGGGACTAGCCAAGAGACCCAGTACTTC.